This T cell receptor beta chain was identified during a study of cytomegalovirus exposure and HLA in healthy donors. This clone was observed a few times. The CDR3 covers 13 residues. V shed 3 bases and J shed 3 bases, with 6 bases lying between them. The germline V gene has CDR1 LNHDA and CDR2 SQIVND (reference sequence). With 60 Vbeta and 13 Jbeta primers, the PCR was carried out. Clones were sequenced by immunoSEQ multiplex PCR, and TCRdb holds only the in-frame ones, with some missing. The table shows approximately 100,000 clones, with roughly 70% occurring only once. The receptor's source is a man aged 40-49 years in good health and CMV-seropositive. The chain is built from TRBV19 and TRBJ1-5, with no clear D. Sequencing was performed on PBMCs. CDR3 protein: CASSIGFNQPQHF. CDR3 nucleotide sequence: TGTGCCAGTAGTATCGGGTTCAATCAGCCCCAGCATTTT.